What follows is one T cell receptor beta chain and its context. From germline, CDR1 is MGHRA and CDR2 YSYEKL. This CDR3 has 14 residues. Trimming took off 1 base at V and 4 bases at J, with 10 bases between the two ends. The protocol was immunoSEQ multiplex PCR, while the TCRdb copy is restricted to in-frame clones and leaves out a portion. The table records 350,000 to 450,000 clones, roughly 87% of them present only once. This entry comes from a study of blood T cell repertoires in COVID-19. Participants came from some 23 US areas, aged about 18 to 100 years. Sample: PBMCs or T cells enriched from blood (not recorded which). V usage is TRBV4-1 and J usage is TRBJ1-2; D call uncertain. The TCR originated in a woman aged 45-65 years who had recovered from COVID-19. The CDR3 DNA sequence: TGCGCCAGCAGCCAAGGTATCACCGGCTATGGCTACACCTTC. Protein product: CASSQGITGYGYTF.